The sequence of this T cell receptor (beta chain) was determined in a study of T-cell reconstitution after alpha-beta-depleted transplantation in children. In this sample, this clonotype turned up a few times. Trimming pared 3 bases from V and 1 base from J, leaving 10 bases between. Looked up from germline, CDR1 is LNHNV and CDR2 is YYDKDF (reference sequence). The CDR3 runs to 15 residues. Using unique molecular identifiers, the investigators prepared the TCRbeta library. A single record per CDR3 protein comes from TCRdb applying MiXCR to the PCR reads. The repertoire holds 300,000 to 400,000 distinct CDR3 sequences, with around 15% as singletons.

This specimen was PBMCs, mostly from graft donor cells, taken 360 days after TCRalphabeta/CD19-depleted stem cell transplant. The TCR originated in a male patient between 2 and 10 years old who had a stem cell transplant for acute lymphoblastic leukemia, so the T cells may come from the graft donor. The chain joins TRBV15 to TRBJ1-5; D possibly corresponds to TRBD1 (6 bases). For the CDR3, the DNA is TGTGCCACCAGCAGGGACAGTAGGAGCAATCAGCCCCAGCATTTT. Its protein is CATSRDSRSNQPQHF.